This record covers a single TCR beta chain. This sample is part of a study of blood T cell repertoires in COVID-19. Looking at the study overall: Samples of COVID-19 (acute and convalescent) were obtained from the United States, Italy and Spain. PBMCs, B-cell-depleted T cells, or T cells were the source of the cDNA or gDNA that made up the material.

Per the original data handling: For nucleated cells, counts were estimated from reference gene primer amplification. TCRdb keeps only in-frame clones here, not all; method: immunoSEQ multiplex PCR. V and J calls and clone size are given by that table; D and trimming were obtained from the DNA. The sample lists under 85,000 clones; over 80% were seen once. This receptor was obtained from a human donor in a cohort sampled during active COVID-19. Material for sequencing was peripheral blood.

The CDR3 DNA follows: TGTGCCTGGAGTTACGGGGGTAATCAGCCCCAGCATTTT. It translates to CAWSYGGNQPQHF. The J gene is TRBJ1-5, the V gene TRBV30, with D maybe TRBD1 (5 bases). CDR1 GTSNPN and CDR2 SVGIG come from the germline V gene (reference sequence). V lost 2 bases to trimming and J lost 4 bases, with 9 bases between them. This CDR3 has 13 amino acids. The variable domain in full, completed from reference TRBV30 and TRBJ1-5, reads SQTIHQWPATLVQPVGSPLSLECTVEGTSNPNLYWYRQAAGRGLQLLFYSVGIGQISSEVPQNLSASRPQDRQFILSSKKLLLSDSGFYLCAWSYGGNQPQHFGDGTRLSIL.